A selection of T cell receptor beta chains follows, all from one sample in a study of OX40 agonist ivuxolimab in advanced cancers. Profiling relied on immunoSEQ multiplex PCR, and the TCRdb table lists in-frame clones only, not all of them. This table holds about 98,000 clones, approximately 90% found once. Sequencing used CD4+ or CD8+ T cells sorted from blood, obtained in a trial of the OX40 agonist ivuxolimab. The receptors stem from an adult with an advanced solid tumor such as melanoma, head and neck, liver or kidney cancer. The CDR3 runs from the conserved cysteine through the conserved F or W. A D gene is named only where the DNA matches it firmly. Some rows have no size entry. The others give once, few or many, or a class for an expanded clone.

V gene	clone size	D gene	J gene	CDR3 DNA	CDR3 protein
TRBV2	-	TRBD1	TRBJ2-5	TGTGCCGGTAGGGACAGCCCTCAAGAGACCCAGTACTTC	CAGRDSPQETQYF
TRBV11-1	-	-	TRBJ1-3	TGTGCCAGCAGGATCGGTCACACCATATATTTT	CASRIGHTIYF
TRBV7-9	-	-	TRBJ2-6	TGTGCCAGCAGCGTATATACAGGGCCTGGGGCCAACGTCCTGACTTTC	CASSVYTGPGANVLTF
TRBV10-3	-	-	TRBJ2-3	TGTGCCATCAGTGATTTCGGCAGCACAGATACGCAGTATTTT	CAISDFGSTDTQYF
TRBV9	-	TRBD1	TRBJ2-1	TGTGCCAGCAGCGTAGGCGGGACAGGTGCGAATGAGCAGTTCTTC	CASSVGGTGANEQFF
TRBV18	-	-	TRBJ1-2	TGTGCCAGCTCACCATCCGGCGATAACTATGGCTACACCTTC	CASSPSGDNYGYTF
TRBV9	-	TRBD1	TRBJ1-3	TGTGCCAGCAGCCCCCGTCTGCCGGGACAGTCCGGAAACACCATATATTTT	CASSPRLPGQSGNTIYF
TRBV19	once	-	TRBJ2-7	TGTGCCAGTAGTACGGAGAGGGGAACCTACGAGCAGTACTTC	CASSTERGTYEQYF
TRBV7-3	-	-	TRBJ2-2	TGTGCCAGCAGCCCGCCCGCGGCAGCCCTCACCGGGGAGCTGTTTTTT	CASSPPAAALTGELFF
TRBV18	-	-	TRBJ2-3	TGTGCCAGCTCACCACTTAGCACAGATACGCAGTATTTT	CASSPLSTDTQYF
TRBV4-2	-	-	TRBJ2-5	TGTGCCAGCAGCCCCGAAAAAGGACGGCAAGAGACCCAGTACTTC	CASSPEKGRQETQYF
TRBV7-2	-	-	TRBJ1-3	TGTGCCAGCAGCTTTGGGCTGTACTCTGGAAACACCATATATTTT	CASSFGLYSGNTIYF
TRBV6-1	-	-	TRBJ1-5	TGTGCCAGCAGTGAAAGGGCGCCCCAGCATTTT	CASSERAPQHF
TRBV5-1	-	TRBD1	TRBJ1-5	TGCGCCAGCAGCGCCGACGGACAGGCAAATCAGCCCCAGCATTTT	CASSADGQANQPQHF
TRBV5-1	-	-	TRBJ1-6	TGCGCCAGCAAGTCACAGGGAAGTGCCTCCTATAATTCACCCCTCCACTTT	CASKSQGSASYNSPLHF
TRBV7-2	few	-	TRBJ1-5	TGTGCCAGCAGCTCGGGTAGGTGGGGGAGTCAGCCCCAGCATTTT	CASSSGRWGSQPQHF
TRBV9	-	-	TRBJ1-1	TGTGCCAGCAGCGTGGGGGGCCAGAACACTGAAGCTTTCTTT	CASSVGGQNTEAFF
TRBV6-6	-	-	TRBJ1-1	TGTGCCAGCAGCTTTAACCCGGAGGCTGAAGCTTTCTTT	CASSFNPEAEAFF
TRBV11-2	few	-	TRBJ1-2	TGTGCCAGCAGCTCCGAGTCGGATGGCTACACCTTC	CASSSESDGYTF
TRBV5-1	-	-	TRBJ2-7	TGCGCCAGCAGCTTGGAAGCGTCGGGTAGCTACGAGCAGTACTTC	CASSLEASGSYEQYF
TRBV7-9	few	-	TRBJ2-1	TGTGCCAGCAGCATTCAGGGGTACAATGAGCAGTTCTTC	CASSIQGYNEQFF
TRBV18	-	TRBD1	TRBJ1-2	TGTGCCAGCTCACCAGAGACAGGGCCTAACTATGGCTACACCTTC	CASSPETGPNYGYTF
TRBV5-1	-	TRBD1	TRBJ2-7	TGCGCCAGCAGTCTGGACAGGAACTACGAGCAGTACTTC	CASSLDRNYEQYF
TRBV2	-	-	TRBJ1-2	TGTGCCAGCAGGGTGAGGCAGGGTCTCGAGATGGGCTACACCTTC	CASRVRQGLEMGYTF
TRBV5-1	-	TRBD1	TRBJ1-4	TGCGCCAGCAGCTCGACTGCAGGGGGTCTGGAGGAAAAACTGTTTTTT	CASSSTAGGLEEKLFF
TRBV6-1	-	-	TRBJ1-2	TGTGCCAGCAACCCGGGGAGGGGCTATGGCTACACCTTC	CASNPGRGYGYTF
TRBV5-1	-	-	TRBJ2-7	TGCGCCAGCAGTTTTCAGGGTGCGGGGTCCTACGAGCAGTACTTC	CASSFQGAGSYEQYF
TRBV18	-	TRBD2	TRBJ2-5	TGTGCCAGCTCCCACTTAGCGGGAAACTTACAAGAGACCCAGTACTTC	CASSHLAGNLQETQYF
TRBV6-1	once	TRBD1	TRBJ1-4	TGTGCCAGCAGCGACCGGGACAGAGCTAATGAAAAACTGTTTTTT	CASSDRDRANEKLFF
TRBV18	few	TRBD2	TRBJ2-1	TGTGCCAGCTCCCGGGGACTAGGGGACTACAATGAGCAGTTCTTC	CASSRGLGDYNEQFF
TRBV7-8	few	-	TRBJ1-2	TGTGCCAGCAGCCCTCTTATCGGGACTAACTATGGCTACACCTTC	CASSPLIGTNYGYTF
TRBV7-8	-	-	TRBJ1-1	TGTGCCAGCAGCCCGACTAGGGGAGGTACTGAAGCTTTCTTT	CASSPTRGGTEAFF
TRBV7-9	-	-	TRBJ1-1	TGTGCCAGCAGCTTAGAGGGGGGGAACACTGAAGCTTTCTTT	CASSLEGGNTEAFF
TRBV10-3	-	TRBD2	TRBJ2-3	TGTGCCATCAACAATCCCACCGGGGGGACAGATACGCAGTATTTT	CAINNPTGGTDTQYF
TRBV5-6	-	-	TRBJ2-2	TGTGCCAGCAGTTCCAGCCACAGCACCGGGGAGCTGTTTTTT	CASSSSHSTGELFF
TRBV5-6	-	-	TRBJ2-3	TGTGCCAGCAGCTCCTTTGGGGGGACCGGCACAGATACGCAGTATTTT	CASSSFGGTGTDTQYF
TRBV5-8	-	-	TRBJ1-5	TGTGCCAGCAGCTTTGGTGGGTTAAGTTCGGGTCAGCCCCAGCATTTT	CASSFGGLSSGQPQHF
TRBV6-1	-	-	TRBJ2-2	TGTGCCAGCGCCGCCTCGAACACCGGGGAGCTGTTTTTT	CASAASNTGELFF
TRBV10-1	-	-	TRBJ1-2	TGCGCCAGCAGTCAGGGGTTCGACTATGGCTACACCTTC	CASSQGFDYGYTF
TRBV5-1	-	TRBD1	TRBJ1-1	TGCGCCAGCAGCTTGGAAGGGGACAGTCACACTGAAGCTTTCTTT	CASSLEGDSHTEAFF
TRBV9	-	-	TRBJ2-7	TGTGCCAGCAGCGCCAGGGGGGGGTTCAGCTACGAGCAGTACTTC	CASSARGGFSYEQYF
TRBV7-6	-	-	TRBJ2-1	TGTGCCAGCAGCTTAGGAGGGATCAGGGGCCGACGACACAATGAGCAGTTCTTC	CASSLGGIRGRRHNEQFF
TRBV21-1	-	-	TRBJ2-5	TGTGCCAGCAGTCCTCCATGGGGGGCAGGGCGGGAGACCCAGTACTTC	CASSPPWGAGRETQYF
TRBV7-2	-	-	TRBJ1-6	TGTGCCAGCAGCTATCGGACCGAGAATAATTCACCCCTCCACTTT	CASSYRTENNSPLHF
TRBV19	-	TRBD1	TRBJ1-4	TGTGCCAGTAGCCCTCTCCCTGGACAGGGCGAAAAACTGTTTTTT	CASSPLPGQGEKLFF